The 9 T cell receptor beta chains given below trace back to one sample, sequenced in a study of CD8 T cells in ankylosing spondylitis. TCRdb independently ran MiXCR on the 5' RACE reads; one entry per CDR3 protein. Found here are 200,000 or so distinct CDR3 sequences, over 10% of them singletons; the top ten hold about 11%. Sequenced sample: blood, either unsorted or a sorted T cell fraction (not recorded which). The receptor source for this set is a female donor with ankylosing spondylitis or in good health (not recorded which).

This clonotype was recorded many times. This sequence joins TRBV6-1 and TRBJ1-2; 7 positions agree with TRBD1. CDR3 length: 13 amino acids. Germline CDR1 and CDR2: MNHNS and SASEGT. The trim removed 6 bases at V and 6 bases at J, leaving 7 bases unmatched. CDR3 DNA sequence: TGTGCCAGCAGAAAAGACAGGGTTGATGGCTACACCTTC. Its protein is CASRKDRVDGYTF.

In its sample, this clonotype was seen many times. V is TRBV12-3 or TRBV12-4 and J is TRBJ1-4; 12 positions agree with TRBD1. V dropped 6 bases and J dropped 8; count of bases not matched to a gene: 4. This CDR3 has 14 amino acids. CDR3 DNA sequence: TGTGCCAGCAGACGGGACAGGGGGCGCGAAAAACTGTTTTTT. It is translated as CASRRDRGREKLFF.

J is TRBJ2-1 and V is TRBV30; 7 nucleotides align to TRBD2. The germline V gene has CDR1 GTSNPN and CDR2 SVGIG (reference sequence). V lost 0 bases, J lost 2 bases, and 7 bases stayed unmatched. This CDR3 is built from 16 residues. The chain's CDR3 is CAWSVPSGGPYNEQFF. CDR3 DNA: TGTGCCTGGAGTGTACCTAGCGGAGGTCCCTACAATGAGCAGTTCTTC.

This clonotype has ten or more counts. This chain uses TRBV20-1 with TRBJ1-1, with D possibly matching TRBD1 (5 bases). Germline V lookup: CDR1 DFQATT, CDR2 SNEGSKA (reference sequence). The CDR3 is 15 residues long. Trimming took off 4 bases at V and 2 bases at J, with 17 bases between the two ends. The CDR3: CSATWTPPYNTEAFF. CDR3 nucleotide sequence: TGCAGTGCTACCTGGACACCACCTTATAACACTGAAGCTTTCTTT.

In regard to this clonotype: A much bigger clone sits one base away, suggesting this may be a read error. The V gene is TRBV15, the J gene TRBJ2-5; TRBD2 agrees at 12 bases. The CDR3 has 16 residues. The germline gives CDR1 LNHNV, CDR2 YYDKDF (reference sequence). Written as DNA, the CDR3 is TGTGCCGCCAGCGGCCGACTAGCGGGAGCTGGAGAGACCCAGTACTTC. It yields the protein CAASGRLAGAGETQYF.

This clonotype was counted at least ten times. The chain carries TRBV29-1 and TRBJ2-7, with 8 bases lining up with TRBD2. The CDR3 sequence is 16 residues long. Germline CDR1 is SQVTM and CDR2 is ANQGSEA. V lost 4 bases and J lost 0; bases outside the gene matches: 11. The CDR3 region is CSVVPQSSGLSYEQYF. For the CDR3, the DNA is TGCAGCGTTGTCCCTCAATCTAGCGGGCTCTCCTACGAGCAGTACTTC.

This clonotype was seen a handful of times. V is TRBV15 and J is TRBJ2-1; the D is unclear. Trimming shortened V by 0 bases and J by 7 bases, and 7 bases separated the two germline ends. CDR3 length: 13 residues. CDR1 and CDR2 from the germline V gene are LNHNV and YYDKDF (reference sequence). In DNA form, the CDR3 reads TGTGCCACCAGCAGAGACCCCGGGAATGAGCAGTTCTTC. Residues: CATSRDPGNEQFF.

The rearrangement uses TRBV5-1 and TRBJ2-2; D gene uncertain. Per germline, CDR1 SGHRS and CDR2 YFSETQ. This CDR3 contains 12 residues. The V and J ends lost 6 bases and 6 bases respectively, with 9 bases between them. The CDR3 nucleotides are TGCGCCAGCAAAGTCGACGCCGGGGAGCTGTTTTTT. This translates into CASKVDAGELFF.

This rearrangement joins TRBV7-9 to TRBJ2-7, with 9 positions matching TRBD1. Germline loops: CDR1 SEHNR, CDR2 FQNEAQ (reference sequence). The V segment lost 3 bases and the J segment 6 bases; nucleotides outside the gene matches: 9. The CDR3 has 15 amino acids. The chain's CDR3 is CASSFPGQGQAEQYF. The CDR3 region has the DNA TGTGCCAGCAGCTTCCCGGGACAGGGACAGGCCGAGCAGTACTTC.